A selection of T cell receptor beta chains follows, all from one sample in a study of T cell responses to AZD1222 COVID-19 vaccine. Measured with immunoSEQ multiplex PCR; TCRdb has only the in-frame clones, and not every one. The sample has about 180,000 clones; about 85% are singletons. The sequences come from peripheral blood, collected on day 0 of AZD1222 vaccination. Source of these receptors: an adult in good health. Each CDR3 is given without its conserved first and last residue. Fields, in order: clone size, V gene, CDR3 protein. Clone size, where shown, is once, few, many, or a class for clones that have expanded.

>.|TRBV7-9
ASSIGGPRETQY
>once|TRBV7-9
ASSLDRGNKGKLF
>.|TRBV30
AWSSVRGGLREKLF
>.|TRBV4-1
ASSQNPGQKAYEQY
>once|TRBV6-5
AARTGLVRYT
>few|TRBV12-3/TRBV12-4
ASSLKEGQPQH
>.|TRBV30
AFQGAGGYT
>.|TRBV24-1
ATSDWRRETQY
>.|TRBV11-2
ASSLDPPVNTIY
>.|TRBV7-9
ASSRTGARGHRNEQF
>.|TRBV7-2
ASNRNRHSYEQY
>.|TRBV7-2
ASSVGLAGQNEQF
>.|TRBV24-1
ATSAPAGPDTQY
>.|TRBV7-3
ASSLGTTNYGYT
>.|TRBV5-1
ASRDRGRNGYT
>.|TRBV2
ASSEPSGRMYEQY
>.|TRBV10-3
AISGKQGAKTEAF
>once|TRBV5-1
ASGFGLNTEAF
>.|TRBV6-4
ASSREDWDTQY
>.|TRBV9
ASSVGGNPYEQY
>.|TRBV10-3
AIRAGAGDTQY
>.|TRBV6-1
ASSESSQWTYEQY
>.|TRBV2
ASSRGAHLGSNQPQH
>.|TRBV27
ASKRTGPTEAF
>once|TRBV6-5
ASRYGTSGYNEQF
>.|TRBV3-1/TRBV3-2
ASSRSGTKYEKPF
>.|TRBV5-8
AIGQGREKLF
>.|TRBV15
ATSQRGRSNQPQH
>.|TRBV7-8
ASSLGASGMGPYEQY
>.|TRBV7-2
ASSLDTYSNQPQH
>.|TRBV5-1
ASSFLAGVDYEQY
>.|TRBV5-1
ASSSTVGANTEAF
>.|TRBV19
ASATGQNNSPLH
>.|TRBV7-2
ASLFPPYEQY
>.|TRBV10-2
ASRQTGYAGEQF
>.|TRBV5-6
ASSLYVTGGDAF
>few|TRBV7-9
ASSLEAGTQETQY
>.|TRBV25-1
ASSDNWAPGYT
>.|TRBV7-2
ASSRGLAGGLEEQY
>.|TRBV5-6
ASSLGWGAHGTDTQY
>.|TRBV4-2
ASSQGTADTQY
>once|TRBV7-9
ASTRPVAYEQY
>.|TRBV11-3
ASSLTVTNTGELF
>.|TRBV2
ASSEATGRNTEAF
>few|TRBV19
ASSIDRGANQPQH
>few|TRBV12-2
ASRLVPGTSGESSTDTQY
>.|TRBV6-1
ASSEGTGGNSPLH
>.|TRBV28
ASSQPRTSDDEQY
>.|TRBV11-2
ASTGLAGAYEQY
>.|TRBV9
ASSPRADRANYGYT
>.|TRBV20-1
SASQRGYEQY
>.|TRBV28
ASSFQVETQY
>.|TRBV28
ASSYRSISTDTQY
>.|TRBV30
AWEGGSYGYT
>.|TRBV12-3/TRBV12-4
ASSLTQIYGYT